This TCR beta chain came from a study of tumor T cells in aggressive B-cell lymphoma. Measured with immunoSEQ multiplex PCR; TCRdb has only the in-frame clones, and not every one. The sample lists some 2,900 clones; 87% were seen once. V lost 0 bases to trimming and J lost 2 bases; unmatched junction nucleotides: 13. Per the germline V gene, CDR1 is SGHDN and CDR2 is FVKESK. The CDR3 consists of 19 residues. The J gene is TRBJ2-7, the V gene TRBV14, with 10 bases that match TRBD2. The sequence came from an adult with diffuse large B cell lymphoma. Sequencing was carried out using tumor tissue. CDR3 loop: CASSQELPAGGFLPYEQYF. The CDR3, as DNA: TGTGCCAGCAGCCAAGAATTACCAGCGGGAGGGTTTCTACCCTACGAGCAGTACTTC.